Presented here are 18 T cell receptor beta chains from one specimen sequenced in a study of T cell changes during pregnancy in multiple sclerosis. TCRdb's table, derived via immunoSEQ multiplex PCR, lists solely in-frame clones and lacks some. The sample yields 25,000 to 35,000 clones, under 95% seen once. The sample in question was peripheral blood, obtained in the first trimester of pregnancy. Receptors originate from a female donor in good health, enrolled as a control in a pregnancy study.

The V gene is TRBV7-9, the J gene TRBJ2-5; 7 bases are shared with TRBD2. V gave up 1 base and J gave up 1 base; unmatched junction bases: 3. Germline-derived CDR1 and CDR2 are SEHNR and FQNEAQ (reference sequence). The CDR3 has 15 amino acids. The CDR3 sequence: CASSLEASGQETQYF. As DNA, the CDR3 is TGTGCCAGCAGCTTAGAGGCTAGCGGCCAAGAGACCCAGTACTTC.

The rearrangement links TRBV10-3 to TRBJ2-2; D ambiguous. V was cut by 0 bases and J by 2 bases, with 10 bases left in between. The germline CDR1 and CDR2 sequences are ENHRY and SYGVKD. This CDR3 has 16 residues. The CDR3 here is CAISESGDPNTGELFF. Written as DNA, the CDR3 is TGTGCCATCAGTGAGTCTGGAGACCCTAACACCGGGGAGCTGTTTTTT.

The chain carries TRBV5-5 and TRBJ2-3; the match to TRBD2 covers 7 bases. CDR3 length equals 17 residues. CDR1 and CDR2 (germline): SGHKS, YYEKEE (reference sequence). V was pared by 4 bases and J by 3 bases, with 14 bases of the junction left unmatched. CDR3 residues: CASSPAGSHGGTDTQYF. For the CDR3, the DNA is TGTGCCAGCAGCCCCGCGGGGAGCCACGGGGGGACAGATACGCAGTATTTT.

The gene calls are TRBV6-1 and TRBJ2-1; D possibly corresponds to TRBD2 (5 bases). Looked up from germline, CDR1 is MNHNS and CDR2 is SASEGT. V was clipped by 1 base and J by 0 bases, with 13 bases between them. This CDR3 is built from 17 residues. CDR3 residues: CASSEDGRAYSYNEQFF. The CDR3 nucleotides read TGTGCCAGCAGTGAAGATGGGCGGGCCTACTCCTACAATGAGCAGTTCTTC.

The chain uses TRBV7-2 and TRBJ2-7, with D possibly matching TRBD2 (6 bases). The V end lost 5 bases, the J end lost 6 bases, and 17 bases lay between the germline ends. Germline V gene lookup returns CDR1 SGHTA and CDR2 FQGNSA. The CDR3 is made up of 14 amino acids. The CDR3 here is CASSAPLKGGEQYF. The CDR3 nucleotides are TGTGCCAGCAGCGCTCCCCTGAAGGGAGGCGAGCAGTACTTC.

The rearrangement uses TRBV15 and TRBJ2-3; no definite D call. V gave up 1 base and J gave up 1 base, with 3 bases separating them. This CDR3 spans 13 amino acids. Germline V gene data show CDR1 as LNHNV and CDR2 as YYDKDF (reference sequence). This CDR3 reads CATSRGGTDTQYF. CDR3 nucleotides: TGTGCCACCAGCAGAGGAGGCACAGATACGCAGTATTTT.

V and J are TRBV19 and TRBJ1-2; TRBD1 matches 10 bases. Trimming at V came to 3 bases and at J to 8 bases, leaving 12 bases not matched to a gene. Germline V CDR1 and CDR2: LNHDA, SQIVND (reference sequence). The CDR3 has 16 amino acids. CDR3 loop: CASSIGTGAYSGGYTF. The CDR3 coding sequence is TGTGCCAGTAGTATCGGGACAGGGGCTTACTCTGGCGGCTACACCTTC.

The rearrangement uses TRBV6-6 and TRBJ2-1, with TRBD2 as a possible D gene (5 bases). V shed 2 bases and J shed 5 bases, with 13 bases lying between them. In germline, CDR1 is MNHNY, CDR2 SVGAGI (reference sequence). The CDR3 has 15 residues. The CDR3 DNA sequence: TGTGCCAGCAGTTACAACGGACTTACGAACAATGAGCAGTTCTTC. Translation gives CASSYNGLTNNEQFF.

V gene TRBV7-2 combines with J gene TRBJ2-5, with 8 bases identical to TRBD2. Unmatched junction bases numbered 3, after V lost 2 bases and J lost 7 bases. Per the germline V gene, CDR1 is SGHTA and CDR2 is FQGNSA. This CDR3 spans 13 amino acids. CDR3: CASSLPAGVTQYF. The CDR3 DNA reads TGTGCCAGCAGCTTACCAGCGGGGGTGACCCAGTACTTC. The complete variable domain, with remaining parts taken from reference TRBV7-2 and TRBJ2-5, reads GAGVSQSPSNKVTEKGKDVELRCDPISGHTALYWYRQSLGQGLEFLIYFQGNSAPDKSGLPSDRFSAERTGGSVSTLTIQRTQQEDSAVYLCASSLPAGVTQYFGPGTRLLVL.

The sample holds one count of this clone. CDR3 amino acids: CATSRDRGLNTEAFF. The CDR3 DNA sequence: TGTGCCACCAGCAGAGACAGGGGCTTAAACACTGAAGCTTTCTTT. The chain carries TRBV15 and TRBJ1-1; a weak D match, TRBD1 (6 bases). The CDR3 has 15 amino acids. The V end lost 0 bases, the J end lost 2 bases, and 10 bases lay between the germline ends. Germline CDR1 and CDR2: LNHNV and YYDKDF (reference sequence).

This chain uses TRBV30 with TRBJ2-7; D unclear. The CDR3 is 12 residues long. V gave up 3 bases and J gave up 2 bases, with 8 bases separating them. Germline V gene sequence: CDR1 GTSNPN, CDR2 SVGIG (reference sequence). Here the CDR3 reads CAWSAEAYEQYF. The CDR3 DNA sequence: TGTGCCTGGAGCGCCGAGGCCTACGAGCAGTACTTC.

The rearrangement joins TRBV5-6 to TRBJ1-1; D uncertain. This CDR3 spans 11 amino acids. Germline V gives CDR1 SGHDT, CDR2 YYEEEE. V was cut by 1 base and J by 7 bases, with 5 bases left in between. In DNA form, the CDR3 reads TGTGCCAGCAGCTTGTATAATGAAGCTTTCTTT. This sequence encodes CASSLYNEAFF.

The V gene is TRBV6-5, the J gene TRBJ1-1; 7 bases are shared with TRBD1. The CDR3 length is 11 residues. Germline V lookup: CDR1 MNHEY, CDR2 SVGAGI. V trimming: 8 bases; J trimming: 10 bases; junction bases outside the gene matches: 7. Here the CDR3 DNA reads TGTGCCAGCCGGGACAGTGGCGGAGCTTTCTTT. Its translation is CASRDSGGAFF.

V and J are TRBV7-2 and TRBJ1-3, with D unresolved. The germline V and J ends were trimmed by 1 base and 0 bases, with 7 bases remaining between them. The length of the CDR3 is 15 residues. Germline-derived CDR1 and CDR2 are SGHTA and FQGNSA. CDR3 region: CASSLGTYSGNTIYF. CDR3 DNA sequence: TGTGCCAGCAGCTTAGGGACTTACTCTGGAAACACCATATATTTT.

J is TRBJ2-3 and V is TRBV5-4; tentatively, D is TRBD2 (6 bases). The CDR3 is 13 amino acids. Germline V lookup: CDR1 SGHNT, CDR2 YYREEE (reference sequence). Deletions cut 1 base from V and 6 bases from J, with 9 bases between. CDR3 in amino acids: CASSLREADTQYF. The CDR3 DNA reads TGTGCCAGCAGCTTGAGGGAGGCGGATACGCAGTATTTT.

The CDR3 DNA sequence: TGTGCCAGCAGCCGGGGCACGGTTAGCGGTCAGCCCCAGCATTTT. Amino acid sequence: CASSRGTVSGQPQHF. The chain uses TRBV11-2 and TRBJ1-5, with a possible D match to TRBD1 (5 bases). The CDR3 is made up of 15 amino acids. The V end lost 5 bases, the J end lost 6 bases, and 17 bases lay between the germline ends. The germline gives CDR1 SGHAT, CDR2 FQNNGV.

The genes are TRBV21-1 and TRBJ1-5. TRBV21-1 is listed as a pseudogene. The CDR3 totals 17 residues. In nucleotides, the CDR3 is TGTGCCAGCAGCAAAATTCCGGGGAGGGGTAGCAATCAGCCCCAGCATTTT. Its translation is CASSKIPGRGSNQPQHF.

The chain carries TRBV30 and TRBJ2-3; D perhaps matches TRBD2 (6 bases). The length of the CDR3 is 13 residues. Trimming shortened V by 6 bases and J by 0 bases, and 10 bases separated the two germline ends. CDR1 is GTSNPN, CDR2 SVGIG, per germline (reference sequence). The DNA for the CDR3 is TGTGCCTGCGGGGGTGCTAGCACAGATACGCAGTATTTT. Translating gives CACGGASTDTQYF.